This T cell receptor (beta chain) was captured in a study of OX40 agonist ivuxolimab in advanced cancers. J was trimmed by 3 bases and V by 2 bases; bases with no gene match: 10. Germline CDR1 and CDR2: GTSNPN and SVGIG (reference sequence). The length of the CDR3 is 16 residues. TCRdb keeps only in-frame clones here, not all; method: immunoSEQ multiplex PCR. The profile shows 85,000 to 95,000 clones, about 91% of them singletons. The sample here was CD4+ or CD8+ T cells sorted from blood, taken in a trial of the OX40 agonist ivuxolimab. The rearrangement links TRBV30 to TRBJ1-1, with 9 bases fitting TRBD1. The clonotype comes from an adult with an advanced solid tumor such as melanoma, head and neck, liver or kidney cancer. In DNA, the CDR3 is TGTGCCTGGAGTACGCGATTCCGACAGGGGGACACTGAAGCTTTCTTT. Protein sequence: CAWSTRFRQGDTEAFF.